These 27 T cell receptor beta chains originate from one sample sequenced in a study of Graves' ophthalmopathy and Graves' hyperthyroidism. Investigators amplified TCR beta CDR3 regions from RNA transcripts. HTBI-primed first-round RT-PCR preceded second-round multiplex PCR. TCRdb re-called the multiplex PCR reads through MiXCR, storing one row per CDR3 protein. The data contain approximately 1.2 million distinct CDR3 sequences, approximately 35% of them seen just once; the ten biggest clones take up 11%. Sample: peripheral blood or thyroid tissue (not recorded which). The receptor source for this set is an adult man with Graves' hyperthyroidism.

This clonotype was seen more than once but under ten times. An end of the junction does not agree with germline; a read error may underlie this. The gene calls are TRBV10-1 and TRBJ2-2; D uncertain. The length of the CDR3 is 15 residues. CDR1 and CDR2 from the germline V gene are WNHNN and SYGVQD (reference sequence). For the CDR3, the DNA is TGCGCCAGCGGACCCTCCCATACGAACACCGGAGAGCTGTTTTTT. Protein sequence: CASGPSHTNTGELFF.

As concerns this clonotype: This could be a read error, since a much larger clone is one nucleotide away. No conserved phenylalanine or tryptophan ends this CDR3, so it is likely a read error. The chain recombines TRBV10-2 with TRBJ1-6; 8 positions match TRBD1. Trimming cost V 8 bases and J 10 bases; bases outside gene matches: 10. This CDR3 has 14 amino acids. Germline V CDR1 and CDR2: WSHSY, SAAADI. CDR3 bases: TGCGCCAGCCGTTCGGACAGGGCCTACTCACCCCTCCACCTT. Protein product: CASRSDRAYSPLHL.

The genes are TRBV7-9 and TRBJ1-2, with 9 bases identical to TRBD1. V trimming: 5 bases; J trimming: 8 bases; junction bases outside the gene matches: 9. The germline gives CDR1 SEHNR, CDR2 FQNEAQ (reference sequence). There are 14 residues in the CDR3. CDR3 sequence reads: CASSTTGQGEGYTF. The CDR3, as DNA: TGTGCCAGCAGCACAACGGGACAGGGTGAGGGCTACACCTTC.

This clonotype was seen ten or more times. This chain connects TRBV11-2 to TRBJ2-5, with 9 positions matching TRBD2. This CDR3 spans 15 amino acids. CDR1 is SGHAT, CDR2 FQNNGV, per germline. V gave up 3 bases and J gave up 2 bases; unmatched junction bases: 4. The CDR3 sequence: CASSFPSGRQETQYF. CDR3 DNA: TGTGCCAGCAGCTTCCCAAGCGGGAGGCAAGAGACCCAGTACTTC.

The chain is built from TRBV5-6 and TRBJ1-1; D is perhaps TRBD1 (6 bases). The V and J ends lost 5 bases and 5 bases respectively, with 31 bases between them. The CDR3 extends over 19 amino acids. Germline-derived CDR1 and CDR2 are SGHDT and YYEEEE. CDR3 region: CASSLSWVGQRELGTEAFF. CDR3 sequence (DNA): TGTGCCAGCAGTCTCTCCTGGGTAGGACAGAGAGAGTTGGGGACTGAAGCTTTCTTT. The full variable domain, its missing parts supplied by reference TRBV5-6 and TRBJ1-1, is DAGVTQSPTHLIKTRGQQVTLRCSPKSGHDTVSWYQQALGQGPQFIFQYYEEEERQRGNFPDRFSGHQFPNYSSELNVNALLLGDSALYLCASSLSWVGQRELGTEAFFGQGTRLTVV.

This clonotype showed up just once. The chain joins TRBV6-2 or TRBV6-3 to TRBJ2-7, with D possibly matching TRBD1 (8 bases). CDR3 size: 16 residues. Germline V gene lookup returns CDR1 MNHEY and CDR2 SVGEGT. V lost 6 bases to trimming and J lost 1 base, with 19 bases between them. The DNA for the CDR3 is TGTGCCAGCAGCGATCACGGACAGGGAGGGTCCTACGAGCAGTACTTC. Protein sequence: CASSDHGQGGSYEQYF.

This clonotype was counted between two and nine times. The chain recombines TRBV9 with TRBJ2-2, with TRBD1 identical over 10 bases. CDR1 is SGDLS, CDR2 YYNGEE, per germline. The CDR3 length is 16 residues. V lost 4 bases and J lost 5; bases outside the gene matches: 8. CDR3 amino acids: CASSTRTGGVTGELFF. The DNA of the CDR3 is TGTGCCAGCAGCACCCGGACAGGGGGGGTGACCGGGGAGCTGTTTTTT.

Notes on this clonotype: Just one base apart from a much larger clone, this may be a read error. Since the CDR3 does not end with the conserved phenylalanine or tryptophan, this likely comes from a read error. V is TRBV20-1 and J is TRBJ1-1, with unresolved D. From germline, CDR1 is DFQATT and CDR2 SNEGSKA (reference sequence). The CDR3 covers 12 residues. V gave up 4 bases and J gave up 0 bases, with 6 bases separating them. The CDR3 DNA sequence: TGCAGTGCTACGGCGCTGAACACTGAAGCTTTCCTT. Encoded protein: CSATALNTEAFL.

This clonotype was observed a few times. The chain links TRBV29-1 to TRBJ2-1, with 15 bases lining up with TRBD2. The CDR3 length is 16 residues. Germline trimming cut 1 base from V and 4 bases from J; bases unmatched to any gene: 2. CDR1 SQVTM and CDR2 ANQGSEA come from the germline V gene. As DNA, the CDR3 is TGCAGCGTTGAAGGTGGGACTAGCGGGAGGTACAATGAGCAGTTCTTC. This translates into CSVEGGTSGRYNEQFF.

This clonotype was recorded a few times. The chain couples TRBV20-1 to TRBJ1-1, with 7 bases lining up with TRBD1. J lost 5 bases, V lost 6 bases, and 3 bases had no gene match. The CDR3 length is 11 residues. Germline V CDR1 and CDR2: DFQATT, SNEGSKA (reference sequence). CDR3 sequence reads: CSAHRGTEAFF. CDR3 in DNA: TGCAGTGCACACAGGGGAACTGAAGCTTTCTTT.

The chain recombines TRBV7-2 with TRBJ2-5, with 9 positions matching TRBD1. CDR3 length equals 14 residues. V lost 8 bases, J lost 3 bases, and 7 bases stayed unmatched. The V gene's germline CDR1 is SGHTA and CDR2 FQGNSA. CDR3 region: CASGRTGVEETQYF. The CDR3, as DNA: TGTGCCAGCGGCCGGACAGGGGTCGAAGAGACCCAGTACTTC.

V is TRBV7-2 and J is TRBJ2-7; maybe TRBD1 (5 bases). Trimming stripped 7 bases from V and 1 base from J, with 14 bases between. The V gene's germline CDR1 is SGHTA and CDR2 FQGNSA. This CDR3 is 14 amino acids long. CDR3 nucleotides: TGTGCCAGCACCCTCCAGGGTGGGTCCTACGAGCAGTACTTC. Its protein is CASTLQGGSYEQYF.

The rearrangement uses TRBV5-5 and TRBJ2-7; 9 bases are a match to TRBD1. The germline CDR1 and CDR2 sequences are SGHKS and YYEKEE (reference sequence). Trimming removed 0 bases from V and 4 bases from J; junction bases left unmatched: 5. The CDR3 has 15 residues. This CDR3 reads CASSLDTGGWYEQYF. The CDR3 bases are TGTGCCAGCAGCTTGGATACAGGGGGCTGGTACGAGCAGTACTTC.

The chain couples TRBV6-5 to TRBJ1-2; perhaps TRBD1 as D (5 bases). Per the germline V gene, CDR1 is MNHEY and CDR2 is SVGAGI. The ends were cut back, 5 bases at V and 11 bases at J, with 15 bases in the middle. CDR3 length equals 12 residues. In DNA, the CDR3 is TGTGCCAGCAGTACCACTCAGGGCCGGTACACCTTC. Protein: CASSTTQGRYTF.

This clonotype has only a few counts. This chain joins TRBV5-1 and TRBJ2-2; D perhaps matches TRBD2 (5 bases). The CDR3 is made up of 15 amino acids. Per germline, CDR1 SGHRS and CDR2 YFSETQ. The V and J ends lost 4 bases and 2 bases respectively, with 12 bases between them. The CDR3 DNA follows: TGCGCCAGCAGCCACCGGGATCTCAACACCGGGGAGCTGTTTTTT. Amino acid sequence: CASSHRDLNTGELFF. Together with reference TRBV5-1 and TRBJ2-2, the CDR3 gives the full variable domain: KAGVTQTPRYLIKTRGQQVTLSCSPISGHRSVSWYQQTPGQGLQFLFEYFSETQRNKGNFPGRFSGRQFSNSRSEMNVSTLELGDSALYLCASSHRDLNTGELFFGEGSRLTVL.

This clonotype came up many times. V and J are TRBV29-1 and TRBJ1-1; unclear D gene. CDR1 is SQVTM, CDR2 ANQGSEA, per germline. Trimming removed 4 bases from V and 3 bases from J, with 12 bases in between. The CDR3 spans 13 residues. This CDR3 is CSVVMGLHTEAFF. As DNA, the CDR3 is TGCAGCGTTGTAATGGGATTGCACACTGAAGCTTTCTTT.

About this clonotype itself: A single base separates this from a much larger clone, so it may be a read error. V and J are TRBV19 and TRBJ2-7; D is ambiguous. The V gene lost 5 bases and the J gene lost 2 bases, with 10 bases spanning the gap. The germline gives CDR1 LNHDA, CDR2 SQIVND (reference sequence). CDR3 size: 13 residues. Here the CDR3 DNA reads TGTGCCAGTAGTGTACAGTTCCCCTACGAGCAGTACTTC. It encodes CASSVQFPYEQYF.

This clonotype was detected once. V and J are TRBV2 and TRBJ2-7, with 7 bases aligning to TRBD1. Germline V CDR1 and CDR2: SNHLY, FYNNEI. Trimming at V came to 7 bases and at J to 6 bases, leaving 6 bases not matched to a gene. This CDR3 has 12 amino acids. The CDR3, as DNA: TGTGCCAGCAAGGCGACAGGGTTCGAGCAGTACTTC. Residues: CASKATGFEQYF. Full variable domain (remainder filled in from reference TRBV2 and TRBJ2-7): EPEVTQTPSHQVTQMGQEVILRCVPISNHLYFYWYRQILGQKVEFLVSFYNNEISEKSEIFDDQFSVERPDGSNFTLKIRSTKLEDSAMYFCASKATGFEQYFGPGTRLTVT.

In regard to this clonotype: A much larger clone differs by one base, so this may be a read error. The chain joins TRBV20-1 to TRBJ2-5; D unclear. Germline loops: CDR1 DFQATT, CDR2 SNEGSKA (reference sequence). The CDR3 totals 14 residues. V lost 0 bases, J lost 3 bases, and 11 bases lay in between. The CDR3: CSAREGWMEETQYF. The CDR3 bases are TGCAGTGCTAGAGAGGGGTGGATGGAAGAGACCCAGTACTTC.

The chain carries TRBV6-6 and TRBJ2-2; TRBD2 matches 12 bases. With V trimmed by 6 bases and J by 5 bases, 7 bases remained unmatched. The length of the CDR3 is 16 residues. The germline CDR1 and CDR2 sequences are MNHNY and SVGAGI (reference sequence). Here the CDR3 DNA reads TGTGCCAGCAGCAAGACTAGCGGGAGTTTTACCGGGGAGCTGTTTTTT. Its protein is CASSKTSGSFTGELFF.

Comments on this clonotype: This may be a read error, as it is one base from a much larger clone. The V gene is TRBV20-1, the J gene TRBJ1-1, with a tentative D call TRBD1 (6 bases). The CDR3 totals 15 residues. Germline V gene sequence: CDR1 DFQATT, CDR2 SNEGSKA (reference sequence). The V and J ends lost 3 bases and 2 bases respectively, with 16 bases between them. CDR3 nucleotide sequence: TGCAGTGCTAGTGACCCGGACAGAGCTAACACTGAAGCTTTCTTT. It specifies CSASDPDRANTEAFF.

The rearrangement joins TRBV6-1 to TRBJ2-7, with 9 bases matching TRBD1. This CDR3 region has 14 residues. The trim removed 3 bases at V and 4 bases at J, leaving 4 bases unmatched. Germline CDR1 MNHNS, CDR2 SASEGT. In DNA form, the CDR3 reads TGTGCCAGCAGTGACGGACAGGGGTTTTACGAGCAGTACTTC. It is translated as CASSDGQGFYEQYF.

This clonotype was counted a single time. Mismatch with germline at one junction end may stem from a read error. The gene calls are TRBV12-3 or TRBV12-4 and TRBJ1-2; D is undetermined. This CDR3 comprises 13 residues. The CDR3 loop reads CASSPPTDYDYTF. The CDR3 DNA reads TGTGCCAGCAGTCCCCCCACAGATTATGACTACACCTTC.

A note on this clonotype: This could be a read error, since a much larger clone is one nucleotide away. The V call is TRBV11-2, the J call TRBJ2-2, with D possibly matching TRBD2 (6 bases). This CDR3 comprises 15 residues. The V gene's germline CDR1 is SGHAT and CDR2 FQNNGV. The CDR3: CASSLGLGNTGGLFF. The CDR3 DNA reads as TGTGCCAGCAGCTTAGGTTTAGGGAACACCGGGGGGCTGTTTTTT.

Note on this clonotype: The CDR3 does not close with the conserved phenylalanine or tryptophan, likely indicating a read error. This chain's CDR3 is CASSYQGGGTEAFL. CDR3 DNA: TGTGCCAGCAGCTACCAGGGAGGGGGCACTGAAGCTTTCCTT. The chain is built from TRBV5-5 and TRBJ1-1, with D maybe TRBD1 (6 bases). CDR1 SGHKS and CDR2 YYEKEE come from the germline V gene (reference sequence). This CDR3 has 14 amino acids. Trimming removed 3 bases from V and 4 bases from J, with 13 bases in between.

This clonotype occurred many times. The gene calls are TRBV24-1 and TRBJ2-7, with D perhaps TRBD1 or TRBD2 (5 bases each). The CDR3 has 15 residues. The germline gives CDR1 KGHDR, CDR2 SFDVKD. Trimming removed 4 bases from V and 3 bases from J, with 15 bases in between. The CDR3: CATSDSSGTIYEQYF. The CDR3 DNA reads TGTGCCACCAGTGACTCCTCCGGGACCATCTACGAGCAGTACTTC.

Remarks on this clonotype: This may arise from a read error, as a much more abundant clone is one base away. The chain carries TRBV20-1 and TRBJ2-5, with D possibly being TRBD2 (6 bases). The V end lost 1 base, the J end lost 4 bases, and 10 bases lay between the germline ends. The CDR3 runs 13 residues. Germline loops: CDR1 DFQATT, CDR2 SNEGSKA (reference sequence). This chain's CDR3 is CSARVPAGETQYF. DNA for the CDR3: TGCAGTGCTAGAGTACCAGCGGGAGAGACCCAGTACTTC.